This note documents a single T cell receptor beta chain sequence. The entry originates in a study of shared T cell receptors in the human thymus. Clones were sequenced by immunoSEQ multiplex PCR, and TCRdb holds only the in-frame ones, with some missing. Altogether about 610,000 clones are present, roughly 90% being singletons, with the ten largest covering approximately 0.01%. V was shortened by 3 bases and J by 4 bases, with 16 bases between the two germline ends. Germline V gene data show CDR1 as MDHEN and CDR2 as SYDVKM. The CDR3 covers 16 residues. These data also formed part of another study, on human thymus T cells. That investigation notes: Corrective surgery for congenital heart defects was being performed on the healthy Finnish infants who served as donors. The study used thymus tissue resected during corrective heart surgery. Biased V and J segment usage appeared in thymus and peripheral blood. Related research reported highly overlapping thymic repertoires among unrelated individuals.

This sequence originates from a boy in the first two years of life with a congenital heart defect. This sequence joins TRBV28 and TRBJ1-5; D gene ambiguous. The sample was thymocytes. CDR3 amino acids: CASSFRSWRRNQPQHF. CDR3 nucleotides: TGTGCCAGCAGTTTCCGCTCGTGGAGGCGGAATCAGCCCCAGCATTTT.